Below are 14 T cell receptor beta chains sequenced from a single sample in a study of T cells after yellow fever vaccination. Using its own MiXCR run on the 5' RACE reads, TCRdb lists one record per CDR3 protein. The sample lists over 110,000 distinct CDR3 sequences, 7.7% seen once, with under 0.95% in the top ten. The specimen comprised CD4+ T cells sorted from PBMCs, sampled 5 days after the yellow fever booster vaccination. Receptors originate from a man aged 25-40 years who received the YFV17D yellow fever vaccine.

This clonotype was observed at least ten times. A read error may produce the germline difference seen at one junction end. The V and J genes are TRBV5-1 and TRBJ2-6; D not resolved. CDR1 is SGHRS and CDR2 is YFSETQ in the germline V gene. CDR3 length: 14 amino acids. Here the CDR3 reads CASSPGGGANVLTF. CDR3 sequence (DNA): TGTGCCAGCAGCCCTGGTGGAGGGGCCAACGTCCTGACTTTC.

This clonotype has ten or more counts. V is TRBV29-1 and J is TRBJ2-1; 10 bases map to TRBD1. Germline assignment: CDR1 SQVTM and CDR2 ANQGSEA. This CDR3 has 16 residues. With 6 bases clipped from V and 6 bases from J, the junction kept 14 bases outside the gene matches. For the CDR3, the DNA is TGCAGCGTCCCGAGGGGGGACAGGGGTGGAGGCAATGAGCAGTTCTTC. Translation: CSVPRGDRGGGNEQFF.

At least ten counts were recorded for this clonotype. The V and J genes are TRBV20-1 and TRBJ2-7, with a tentative D call TRBD1 (6 bases). The CDR3 spans 12 residues. Per the germline V gene, CDR1 is DFQATT and CDR2 is SNEGSKA (reference sequence). Trimming took 4 bases from V and 5 from J, leaving 12 bases between them. The CDR3 loop is CSATGAVDEQYF. The CDR3 DNA is TGCAGTGCTACAGGGGCCGTCGACGAGCAGTACTTC.

This clonotype came up many times. The V and J genes are TRBV28 and TRBJ2-5; either TRBD1 or TRBD2 may fit D (6 bases each). V was clipped by 3 bases and J by 4 bases, with 18 bases between them. The CDR3 is made up of 16 amino acids. From germline, CDR1 is MDHEN and CDR2 SYDVKM. The CDR3 DNA sequence: TGTGCCAGCAGTTTTGTCGGGGGCGTAGTTGGAGAGACCCAGTACTTC. Translating gives CASSFVGGVVGETQYF.

This clonotype was detected many times. The chain joins TRBV7-7 to TRBJ2-1; the D call may be TRBD1 or TRBD2 (5 bases each). The V gene lost 5 bases and the J gene lost 10 bases, with 18 bases spanning the gap. Germline-derived CDR1 and CDR2 are SSHAT and FNYEAQ (reference sequence). This CDR3 is 14 amino acids long. The CDR3 DNA is TGTGCCAGCAGCAGGGCGTGGGGGTCCCTCGAGCAGTTCTTC. Residues: CASSRAWGSLEQFF.

In its sample, this clonotype was seen many times. This chain connects TRBV7-2 to TRBJ2-3; D ambiguous. V was shortened by 5 bases and J by 4 bases, with 7 bases between the two germline ends. The CDR3 contains 12 residues. CDR1 and CDR2 (germline): SGHTA, FQGNSA. As DNA, the CDR3 is TGTGCCAGCAGCACTACCCCAGATACGCAGTATTTT. Translation gives CASSTTPDTQYF.

The sample holds many counts of this clonotype. The chain links TRBV5-1 to TRBJ2-2; D is unclear. Germline V gene data show CDR1 as SGHRS and CDR2 as YFSETQ. This CDR3 is 13 amino acids long. V was trimmed by 9 bases and J by 7 bases, leaving 16 bases between them. In DNA form, the CDR3 reads TGCGCCACAGCCCCCGGGCGTGACGGGGAGCTGTTTTTT. Translation gives CATAPGRDGELFF.

The J gene is TRBJ2-5, the V gene TRBV5-4; 13 nucleotides align to TRBD2. The germline V gene has CDR1 SGHNT and CDR2 YYREEE (reference sequence). This CDR3 contains 16 residues. Losses at the gene ends were 2 bases for V and 4 bases for J; bases not matched to a gene: 5. This CDR3 reads CASSLGTSGKGETQYF. CDR3 nucleotides: TGTGCCAGCAGCTTAGGGACTAGCGGGAAGGGAGAGACCCAGTACTTC.

This clonotype was observed many times. This chain joins TRBV20-1 and TRBJ2-3, with 7 nucleotides matching TRBD1. V dropped 3 bases and J dropped 1; count of bases not matched to a gene: 4. CDR1 is DFQATT, CDR2 SNEGSKA, per germline (reference sequence). The CDR3 consists of 14 residues. The CDR3 DNA reads as TGCAGTGCTAGCCGACAGGGCGGCACAGATACGCAGTATTTT. This sequence encodes CSASRQGGTDTQYF.

This clonotype was found many times. The chain carries TRBV7-2 and TRBJ2-5; D is perhaps TRBD2 (5 bases). The length of the CDR3 is 13 residues. Per the germline V gene, CDR1 is SGHTA and CDR2 is FQGNSA. V was pared by 4 bases and J by 6 bases, with 12 bases between. This CDR3 is CASSSTAEQTQYF. CDR3 coding DNA: TGTGCCAGCAGCTCAACAGCGGAGCAGACCCAGTACTTC.

In its sample, this clonotype was seen many times. This chain connects TRBV28 to TRBJ1-1, with 7 bases matching TRBD1. The CDR3 runs 14 residues. With 4 bases clipped from V and 10 bases from J, the junction kept 12 bases outside the gene matches. The germline CDR1 and CDR2 sequences are MDHEN and SYDVKM. The CDR3 protein is CASSSAQGEYTAFF. The CDR3 DNA reads TGTGCCAGCAGTTCCGCCCAGGGGGAATATACAGCTTTCTTT.

The V gene is TRBV18, the J gene TRBJ2-3; D is possibly TRBD1 (6 bases). The germline V gene has CDR1 KGHSH and CDR2 LQKENI. V shed 3 bases and J shed 0 bases, with 13 bases lying between them. The length of the CDR3 is 16 residues. The CDR3 bases are TGTGCCAGCTCACCTACTACAGGGTCTAGCACAGATACGCAGTATTTT. Protein product: CASSPTTGSSTDTQYF.

This clonotype has at least ten counts. The V gene is TRBV6-2 or TRBV6-3, the J gene TRBJ2-1; a weak D match, TRBD1 (5 bases). Germline V CDR1 and CDR2: MNHEY, SVGEGT. V lost 7 bases and J lost 5, with 15 bases in between. This CDR3 contains 14 residues. The CDR3 loop reads CASKGNPSHNEQFF. As DNA, the CDR3 is TGTGCCAGCAAGGGGAACCCGTCCCACAATGAGCAGTTCTTC.

Of note for this clonotype: This clone may be a read error of a much larger clone one base away. This sequence joins TRBV20-1 and TRBJ2-1, with 8 bases fitting TRBD1. CDR1 is DFQATT, CDR2 SNEGSKA, per germline (reference sequence). The ends lost 6 bases at V and 2 bases at J; junction bases unmatched: 6. This CDR3 has 14 amino acids. The CDR3 nucleotides read TGCAGTGCGATTCGGGGACAGGCCTACAATGAGCAGTTCTTC. Its translation: CSAIRGQAYNEQFF.